This T cell receptor (beta chain) was recovered during a study of blood T cell repertoires in COVID-19. Study background: The origin of the acute and convalescent COVID-19 samples was the United States, Italy and Spain.

Assay used: immunoSEQ multiplex PCR; TCRdb lists only in-frame clones, some missing. This sample has about 200,000 clones, with 90% found just once. The germline V gene encodes CDR1 SGHRS and CDR2 YFSETQ. The CDR3 is 17 amino acids. With 4 bases clipped from V and 0 bases from J, the junction kept 6 bases outside the gene matches. Sequenced material: peripheral blood. The V gene is TRBV5-1, the J gene TRBJ2-5; 13 nucleotides align to TRBD2. The sequence derives from a man aged 45-60 years with acute or convalescent COVID-19. In DNA, the CDR3 is TGCGCCAGCAGCGGAGGACTAGCGGGGGAATACCAAGAGACCCAGTACTTC. Residues: CASSGGLAGEYQETQYF.